This T cell receptor beta chain was documented in a study of beta chain features in type 1 diabetes (dated 2018 in TCRdb). Notes on the research overall: Mean age, gender distribution, total cell number and subset yield did not differ between patients and healthy donors. A total of roughly 100 million sorted cells were examined across all samples, and the number of cells per subset was strongly correlated with RNA yield. The study compared TCRB repertoires of sorted circulating CD4+ T cell subsets between recently diagnosed type 1 diabetes patients and matched healthy donors. Regulatory and stem cell-like memory subsets were isolated from only 8 patients and roughly eight healthy donors, whereas naive and central memory subsets came from all 30 or so donors. The study at large found these results: Because cDNA rather than genomic DNA was sequenced, highly expressing activated cells could have been over-represented, although no difference in activation and CD3 levels was found between groups. Type 1 diabetes patients showed a moderate but significant shortening of TCRB CDR3 length in all four CD4+ subsets. Naive, central memory and regulatory TCRB repertoires appeared to be more alike among patients than among healthy donors. Fewer insertions and more nucleotide deletions at VDJ recombination sites were observed in patients with type 1 diabetes, implying thymic rearrangement abnormalities. HLA sub-analyses involved small numbers of individuals, so any influence of HLA type on TCRB rearrangement remained unresolved. PCR may preferentially amplify shorter templates, but because patient and control samples were amplified and corrected together, any resulting skew would affect both groups equally.

The entire amount of isolated RNA was reverse transcribed using the High Capacity cDNA Reverse Transcription Kit, so the sequenced TCRB transcripts were expressed ones. Naive, central memory and regulatory T cell samples underwent deep immunoSEQ sequencing, averaging about 3.57 million total reads per sample. Sorted cells were lysed in RLT buffer, and RNA was extracted using DNase-treated RNeasy Micro or Mini kits according to cell number. Each cell subset was processed on its own to prevent cross-contamination, while patient and healthy donor samples were processed together. The immunoSEQ multiplex PCR was used to amplify TCRB sequences from cDNA, yielding 87-bp fragments that span the CDR3 region. Sequencing of the amplicons was performed on the Illumina HiSeq platform. The authors' pipeline ran thus. Synthetic template baselines were used to correct PCR bias computationally, reads within Hamming distance 2 were collapsed together, and singletons that could not be merged were discarded. Reads were aligned against IMGT so that V, D and J genes, CDR3 length and insertions or deletions at six rearrangement sites could be assigned. Within each subset, clonotype counts were normalized to the number of sorted cells before true diversity and Gini coefficients were calculated with the tcR R package. The overlap coefficient, calculated on TCRB nucleotide sequences, was used to quantify repertoire sharing. Sourced from immuneACCESS, this table was stored by TCRdb with only in-frame sequences that have V and J called. A share of the clones is absent; for the studies checked, an unresolved V gene accounts for under half, and the remainder has no known explanation. V, J and clone size derive from that table, while D and trimming were established from the DNA sequence. This sample lists over 150,000 clones; about a tenth were detected once. Of the sample, roughly 0.45% falls within the top ten clones.

Sequences SGDLS (CDR1) and YYNGEE (CDR2) are obtained from the germline V gene. V lost 0 bases and J lost 0 bases; the stretch between them is 10 bases long. The cysteine opens and the phenylalanine closes a CDR3 of 17 amino acids. Of all the DNA, just the CDR3 is kept, 51 bases in frame from base 1. From each donor, a single peripheral blood sample of 90 to 150 mL on average was drawn into heparinised tubes. A BD FACSAria II and a panel including CD45RO, CCR7, CD25, CD127, CD95 and CD27 were used to sort naive, central memory, regulatory and stem cell-like memory CD4+ T cells. Every sorted population had a purity above 98%. PBMCs were isolated right away by Lymphoprep density gradient centrifugation and were stained directly, without culture. So that batch effects would be minimized, each experiment stained and sorted samples in pairs, pairing one healthy donor with one patient. This clone showed up just a few times. Its binding antigen is unknown. Base qualities are not provided; no much larger clone lies one nucleotide away.

Recombination connected TRBV9 to TRBJ2-6; the D gene cannot be resolved reliably. This receptor was obtained from a man aged 25-45 years with type 1 diabetes. Sequenced material: central memory CD4+ T cells from blood. The DNA is TGTGCCAGCAGCGTAGCTGGTGGCGGCTCTGGGGCCAACGTCCTGACTTTC. Protein translation: CASSVAGGGSGANVLTF.